This entry lists 8 T cell receptor beta chains sequenced from one sample in a study of blood T cell repertoires in COVID-19. Some clones are missing from TCRdb's copy, which holds only in-frame ones; the method was immunoSEQ multiplex PCR. The profile shows tens of thousands of clones, about two thirds of them singletons. Sequenced input: peripheral blood. The receptor source for this set is a man older than 75 with acute or convalescent COVID-19.

This chain uses TRBV15 with TRBJ2-1; possibly TRBD1 for D (5 bases). V shed 0 bases and J shed 10 bases, with 10 bases lying between them. The CDR3 runs 13 residues. Germline CDR1 and CDR2: LNHNV and YYDKDF (reference sequence). The chain's CDR3 is CATSRDRVDEQFF. CDR3 bases: TGTGCCACCAGCAGAGACAGGGTGGACGAGCAGTTCTTC. The full variable domain, in which reference TRBV15 and TRBJ2-1 provide the parts outside the CDR3, is DAMVIQNPRYQVTQFGKPVTLSCSQTLNHNVMYWYQQKSSQAPKLLFHYYDKDFNNEADTPDNFQSRRPNTSFCFLDIRSPGLGDTAMYLCATSRDRVDEQFFGPGTRLTVL.

The rearrangement uses TRBV2 and TRBJ1-1, with 10 bases matching TRBD1. The V and J ends lost 5 bases and 10 bases, in that order; junction bases with no gene match: 1. Germline lookup yields CDR1 SNHLY and CDR2 FYNNEI. The CDR3 sequence is 11 residues long. CDR3 amino acids: CASSRDRGAFF. The CDR3 DNA is TGTGCCAGCAGTCGGGACAGGGGAGCTTTCTTT.

The chain carries TRBV18 and TRBJ1-2; 7 bases line up with TRBD1. The V and J ends lost 4 bases and 6 bases, in that order; junction bases with no gene match: 5. The CDR3 covers 13 residues. Germline loops: CDR1 KGHSH, CDR2 LQKENI. The CDR3 bases are TGTGCCAGCTCACAAGGGACAGCTGATGGCTACACCTTC. It codes for CASSQGTADGYTF.

This clone was observed a handful of times. This sequence joins TRBV30 and TRBJ1-6; D is undetermined. CDR1 and CDR2 (germline): GTSNPN, SVGIG (reference sequence). The V and J ends lost 6 bases and 0 bases respectively, with 9 bases between them. The CDR3 has 14 amino acids. Here the CDR3 reads CACTGSSYNSPLHF. The CDR3 nucleotides are TGTGCCTGTACGGGGAGCTCCTATAATTCACCCCTCCACTTT.

As regards this clone: The sample holds other DNA sequences that translate to the same CDR3. J is TRBJ2-2 and V is TRBV6-4; 7 bases agree with TRBD2. V dropped 0 bases and J dropped 4; count of bases not matched to a gene: 2. The CDR3 consists of 15 residues. From germline, CDR1 is MRHNA and CDR2 SNTAGT. CDR3 coding DNA: TGTGCCAGCAGTGACTCGGGGGGGAGCACCGGGGAGCTGTTTTTT. Amino acid sequence: CASSDSGGSTGELFF.

The chain links TRBV9 to TRBJ2-1; a possible D gene is TRBD2 (5 bases). Germline V gene sequence: CDR1 SGDLS, CDR2 YYNGEE. V was clipped by 3 bases and J by 3 bases, with 13 bases between them. The CDR3 spans 15 residues. The CDR3 protein is CASSGRTGDYNEQFF. The CDR3 DNA reads TGTGCCAGCAGCGGCCGGACTGGGGACTACAATGAGCAGTTCTTC. Supplemented by reference TRBV9 and TRBJ2-1, the full variable domain reads DSGVTQTPKHLITATGQRVTLRCSPRSGDLSVYWYQQSLDQGLQFLIQYYNGEERAKGNILERFSAQQFPDLHSELNLSSLELGDSALYFCASSGRTGDYNEQFFGPGTRLTVL.

The chain carries TRBV5-1 and TRBJ1-4; weak D call: TRBD1 (6 bases). V was cut by 0 bases and J by 4 bases, with 10 bases left in between. In germline, CDR1 is SGHRS, CDR2 YFSETQ. The CDR3 extends over 15 amino acids. The CDR3 region has the DNA TGCGCCAGCAGCTTGGTGGCAGGGGATAATGAAAAACTGTTTTTT. Translated, it gives CASSLVAGDNEKLFF.

The table lists this clone with a few counts. V and J are TRBV19 and TRBJ1-2; weak D call: TRBD1 (5 bases). Germline lookup yields CDR1 LNHDA and CDR2 SQIVND (reference sequence). V was cut by 8 bases and J by 2 bases, with 12 bases left in between. CDR3 size: 13 residues. The DNA of the CDR3 is TGTGCCAGTGACAATACAGGCAACTATGGCTACACCTTC. Its translation: CASDNTGNYGYTF.